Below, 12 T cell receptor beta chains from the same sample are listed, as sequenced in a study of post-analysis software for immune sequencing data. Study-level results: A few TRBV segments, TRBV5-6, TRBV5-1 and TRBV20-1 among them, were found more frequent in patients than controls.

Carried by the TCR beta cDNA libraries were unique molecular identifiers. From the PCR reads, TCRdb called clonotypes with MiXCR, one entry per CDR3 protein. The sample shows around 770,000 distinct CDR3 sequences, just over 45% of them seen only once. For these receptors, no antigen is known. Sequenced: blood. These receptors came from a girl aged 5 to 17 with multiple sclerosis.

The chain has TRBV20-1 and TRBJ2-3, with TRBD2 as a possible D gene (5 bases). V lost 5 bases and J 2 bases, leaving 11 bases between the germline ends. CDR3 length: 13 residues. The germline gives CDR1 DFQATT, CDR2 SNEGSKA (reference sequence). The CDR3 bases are TGCAGTGCTCCCCCGGGGAACACAGATACGCAGTATTTT. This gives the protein CSAPPGNTDTQYF.

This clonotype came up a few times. This CDR3 is CSVEGTEESYEQYF. Written as DNA, the CDR3 is TGCAGCGTTGAAGGGACGGAGGAGTCTTACGAGCAGTACTTC. The V call is TRBV29-1, the J call TRBJ2-7, with D maybe TRBD2 (5 bases). Trimming removed 1 base at V and 4 bases at J, with 14 bases between. The CDR3 totals 14 residues. The germline V gene has CDR1 SQVTM and CDR2 ANQGSEA.

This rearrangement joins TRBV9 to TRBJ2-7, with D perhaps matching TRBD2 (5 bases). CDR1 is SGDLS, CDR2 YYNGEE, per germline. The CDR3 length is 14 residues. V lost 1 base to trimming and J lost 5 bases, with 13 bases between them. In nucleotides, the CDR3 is TGTGCCAGCAGCGTAAAGGGAGAGGTCCACGAGCAGTACTTC. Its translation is CASSVKGEVHEQYF.

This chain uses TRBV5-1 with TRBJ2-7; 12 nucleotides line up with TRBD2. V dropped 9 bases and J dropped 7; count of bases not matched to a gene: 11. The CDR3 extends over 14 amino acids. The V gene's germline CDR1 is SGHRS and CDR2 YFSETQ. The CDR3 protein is CATSRTSGNDEQYF. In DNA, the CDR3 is TGCGCCACCTCAAGGACTAGCGGGAATGATGAGCAGTACTTC. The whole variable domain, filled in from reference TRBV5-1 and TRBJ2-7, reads KAGVTQTPRYLIKTRGQQVTLSCSPISGHRSVSWYQQTPGQGLQFLFEYFSETQRNKGNFPGRFSGRQFSNSRSEMNVSTLELGDSALYLCATSRTSGNDEQYFGPGTRLTVT.

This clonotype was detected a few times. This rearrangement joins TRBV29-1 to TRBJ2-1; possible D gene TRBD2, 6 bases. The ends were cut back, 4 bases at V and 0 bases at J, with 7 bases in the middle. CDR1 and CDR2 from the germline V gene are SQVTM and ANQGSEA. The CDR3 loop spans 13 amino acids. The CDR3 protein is CSVARDSYNEQFF. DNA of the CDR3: TGCAGCGTTGCGCGGGACTCCTACAATGAGCAGTTCTTC.

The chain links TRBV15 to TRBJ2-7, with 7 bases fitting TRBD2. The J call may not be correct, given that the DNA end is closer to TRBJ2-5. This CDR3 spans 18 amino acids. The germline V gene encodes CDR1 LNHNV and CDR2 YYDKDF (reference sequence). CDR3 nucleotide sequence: TGTGCCACCAGCAGCCCCCATGACCCAGCGGGAATCCAAGAGACCCAGTACTTC. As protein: CATSSPHDPAGIQETQYF.

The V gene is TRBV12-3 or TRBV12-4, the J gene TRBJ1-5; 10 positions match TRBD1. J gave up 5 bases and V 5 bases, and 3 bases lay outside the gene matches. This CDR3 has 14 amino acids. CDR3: CASSPDRGYQPQHF. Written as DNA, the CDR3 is TGTGCCAGCAGTCCGGACAGGGGGTATCAGCCCCAGCATTTT.

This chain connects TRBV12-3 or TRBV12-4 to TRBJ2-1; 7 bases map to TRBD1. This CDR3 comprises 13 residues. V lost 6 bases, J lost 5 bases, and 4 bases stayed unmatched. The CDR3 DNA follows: TGTGCCAGCAGGCCGGGACAGAACAATGAGCAGTTCTTC. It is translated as CASRPGQNNEQFF.

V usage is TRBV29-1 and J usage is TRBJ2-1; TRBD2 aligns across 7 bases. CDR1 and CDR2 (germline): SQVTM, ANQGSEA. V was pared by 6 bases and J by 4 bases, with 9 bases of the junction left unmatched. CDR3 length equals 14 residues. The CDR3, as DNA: TGCAGCGTCTTAATGTGGGGGGGGTACAATGAGCAGTTCTTC. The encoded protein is CSVLMWGGYNEQFF.

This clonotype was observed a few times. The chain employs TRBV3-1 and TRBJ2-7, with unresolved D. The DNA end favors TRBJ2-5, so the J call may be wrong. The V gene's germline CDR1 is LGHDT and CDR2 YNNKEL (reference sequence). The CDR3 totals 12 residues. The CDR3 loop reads CASRRSLETQYF. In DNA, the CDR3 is TGTGCCAGCAGAAGGTCCCTAGAGACCCAGTACTTC.

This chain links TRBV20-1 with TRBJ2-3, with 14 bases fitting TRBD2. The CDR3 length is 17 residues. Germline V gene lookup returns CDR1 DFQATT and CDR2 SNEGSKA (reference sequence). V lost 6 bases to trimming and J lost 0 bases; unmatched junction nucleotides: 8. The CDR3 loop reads CSAGTSGSLGSTDTQYF. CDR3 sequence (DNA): TGCAGTGCCGGGACTAGCGGGAGCTTGGGGAGCACAGATACGCAGTATTTT.

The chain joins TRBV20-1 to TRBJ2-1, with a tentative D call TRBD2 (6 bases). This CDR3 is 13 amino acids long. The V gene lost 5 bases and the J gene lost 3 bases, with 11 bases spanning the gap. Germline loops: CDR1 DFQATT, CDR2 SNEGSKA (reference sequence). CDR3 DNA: TGCAGTGCTGCAGGGAGGCTCTACAATGAGCAGTTCTTC. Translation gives CSAAGRLYNEQFF.